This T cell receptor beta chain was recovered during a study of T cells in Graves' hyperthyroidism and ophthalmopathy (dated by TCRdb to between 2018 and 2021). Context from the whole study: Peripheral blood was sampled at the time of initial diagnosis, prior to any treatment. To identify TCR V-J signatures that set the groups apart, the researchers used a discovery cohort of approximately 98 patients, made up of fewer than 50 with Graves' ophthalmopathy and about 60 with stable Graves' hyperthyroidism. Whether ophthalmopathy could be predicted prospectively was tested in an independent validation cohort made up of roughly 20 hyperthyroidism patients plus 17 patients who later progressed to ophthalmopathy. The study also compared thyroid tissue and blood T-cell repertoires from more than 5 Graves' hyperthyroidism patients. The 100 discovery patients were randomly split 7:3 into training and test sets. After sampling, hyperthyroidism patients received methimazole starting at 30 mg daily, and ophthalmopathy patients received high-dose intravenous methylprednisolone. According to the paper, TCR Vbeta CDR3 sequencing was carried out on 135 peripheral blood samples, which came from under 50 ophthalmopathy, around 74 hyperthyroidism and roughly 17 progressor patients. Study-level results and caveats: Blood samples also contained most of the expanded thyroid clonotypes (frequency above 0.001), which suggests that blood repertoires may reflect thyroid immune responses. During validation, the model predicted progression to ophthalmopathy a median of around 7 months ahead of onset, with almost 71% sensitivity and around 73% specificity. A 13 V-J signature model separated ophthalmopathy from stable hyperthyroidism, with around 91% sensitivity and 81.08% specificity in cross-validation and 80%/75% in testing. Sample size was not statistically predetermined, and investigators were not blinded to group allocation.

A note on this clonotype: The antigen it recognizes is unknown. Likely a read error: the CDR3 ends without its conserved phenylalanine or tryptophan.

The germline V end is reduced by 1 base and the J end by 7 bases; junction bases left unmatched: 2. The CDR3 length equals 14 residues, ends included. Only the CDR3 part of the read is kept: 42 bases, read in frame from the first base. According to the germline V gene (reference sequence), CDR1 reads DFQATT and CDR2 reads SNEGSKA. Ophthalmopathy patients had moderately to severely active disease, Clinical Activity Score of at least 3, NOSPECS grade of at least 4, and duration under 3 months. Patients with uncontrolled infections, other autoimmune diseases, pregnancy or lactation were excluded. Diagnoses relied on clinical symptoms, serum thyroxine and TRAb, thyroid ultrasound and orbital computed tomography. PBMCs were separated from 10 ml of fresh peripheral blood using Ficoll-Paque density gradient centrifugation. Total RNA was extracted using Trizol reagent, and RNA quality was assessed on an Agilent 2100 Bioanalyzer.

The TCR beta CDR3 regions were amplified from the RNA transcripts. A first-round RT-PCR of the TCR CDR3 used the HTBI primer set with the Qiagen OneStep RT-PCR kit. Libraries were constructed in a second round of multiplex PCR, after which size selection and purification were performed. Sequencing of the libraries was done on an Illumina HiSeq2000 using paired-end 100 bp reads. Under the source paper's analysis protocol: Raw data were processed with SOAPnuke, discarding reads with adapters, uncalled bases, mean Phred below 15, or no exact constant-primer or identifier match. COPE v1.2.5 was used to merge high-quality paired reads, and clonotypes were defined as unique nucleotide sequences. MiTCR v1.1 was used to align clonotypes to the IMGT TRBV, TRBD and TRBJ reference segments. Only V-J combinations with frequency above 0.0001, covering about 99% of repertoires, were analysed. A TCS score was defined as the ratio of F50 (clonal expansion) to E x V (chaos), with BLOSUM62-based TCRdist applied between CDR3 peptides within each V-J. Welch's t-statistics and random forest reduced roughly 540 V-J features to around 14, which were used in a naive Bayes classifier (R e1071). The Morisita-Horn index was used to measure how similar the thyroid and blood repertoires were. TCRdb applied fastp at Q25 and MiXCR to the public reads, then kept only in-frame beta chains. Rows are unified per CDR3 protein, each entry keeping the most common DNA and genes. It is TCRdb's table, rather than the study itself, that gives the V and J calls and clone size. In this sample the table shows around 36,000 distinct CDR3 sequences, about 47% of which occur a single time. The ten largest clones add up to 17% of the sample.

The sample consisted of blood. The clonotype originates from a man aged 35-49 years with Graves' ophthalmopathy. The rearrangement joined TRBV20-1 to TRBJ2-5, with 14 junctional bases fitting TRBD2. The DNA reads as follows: TGCAGTGCTAGAGCGGGGACTAGCGGGGGGACCCAGTACTGC. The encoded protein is CSARAGTSGGTQYC.